Below are 2 T cell receptor beta chains sequenced from a single sample in a study of blood T cell repertoires in COVID-19. Produced via immunoSEQ multiplex PCR; TCRdb's table is partial and in-frame only. The repertoire holds hundreds of thousands of clones, with about 89% as singletons. Input material: peripheral blood. These receptor sequences come from a woman aged 60-70 years with COVID-19, enrolled during active disease.

The genes are TRBV6-1 and TRBJ2-7; 9 bases line up with TRBD2. The CDR3 runs 19 residues. Looked up from germline, CDR1 is MNHNS and CDR2 is SASEGT. V lost 4 bases to trimming and J lost 1 base; unmatched junction nucleotides: 17. The DNA for the CDR3 is TGTGCCAGCAGTGGAGGGCAATTGTATGGCGGGGGGGCTTCCTACGAGCAGTACTTC. Encoded protein: CASSGGQLYGGGASYEQYF.

The CDR3 DNA reads as TGTGCCAGCAGCTTAGCCGGGCAGGGGAACATTCAGTACTTC. This sequence encodes CASSLAGQGNIQYF. The chain joins TRBV7-9 to TRBJ2-4, with D possibly TRBD1 on 6 matching bases. This CDR3 spans 14 amino acids. From germline, CDR1 is SEHNR and CDR2 FQNEAQ (reference sequence). The germline V and J ends were trimmed by 0 bases and 7 bases, with 10 bases remaining between them.